The present TCR beta chain was sequenced within a study of blood T cell repertoires in COVID-19. Across the study: Whether acute or convalescent, the COVID-19 samples came from the United States, Italy and Spain.

V shed 2 bases, J shed 0 bases, and the junction held 5 bases outside the gene matches. This CDR3 has 16 amino acids. Germline V gene sequence: CDR1 SGHRS, CDR2 YFSETQ. In the original processing: Cell counts per sample came from amplifying reference gene primers. Repertoires were generated with immunoSEQ multiplex PCR, while TCRdb's copy carries only in-frame clones and drops some. The V and J calls and the clone size are those of that table, but D and trimming were determined from the DNA. The profile shows approximately 250,000 clones, under 90% of them singletons. The receptor comes from a human donor in a cohort sampled during active COVID-19. The rearrangement links TRBV5-1 to TRBJ1-3, with 7 nucleotides matching TRBD1. Sequencing was done on a sample of peripheral blood. Here the CDR3 DNA reads TGCGCCAGCAGCTTTACAGGGGCGGGCTCTGGAAACACCATATATTTT. It yields the protein CASSFTGAGSGNTIYF.